Shown below are 32 T cell receptor beta chains from a single sample sequenced in a study of preoperative IRX-2 immunotherapy in early breast cancer. Generated by immunoSEQ multiplex PCR, the TCRdb table keeps only in-frame clones and is missing some. In the table there are fewer than 40,000 clones, roughly 90% of which are singletons. Noted treatment: preoperative locoregional IRX-2 cytokine immunotherapy. Source: tumor tissue, taken after IRX-2 immunotherapy. These receptors were collected from a human donor with breast cancer.

This chain uses TRBV19 with TRBJ2-6; TRBD1 agrees at 7 bases. V shed 5 bases, J shed 0 bases, and the junction held 19 bases outside the gene matches. This CDR3 has 21 residues. Per the germline V gene, CDR1 is LNHDA and CDR2 is SQIVND (reference sequence). The CDR3 spells CASSLYGGDSRPNSGANVLTF. The CDR3 DNA reads as TGTGCCAGTAGTCTCTATGGTGGGGACAGTCGGCCCAACTCTGGGGCCAACGTCCTGACTTTC.

This CDR3 reads CASSEAGSHSGNTIYF. The CDR3 coding sequence is TGTGCCAGCAGTGAAGCGGGCAGTCACTCTGGAAACACCATATATTTT. This chain links TRBV6-1 with TRBJ1-3; D uncertain. Germline values: CDR1 MNHNS, CDR2 SASEGT. Trimming stripped 0 bases from V and 0 bases from J, with 9 bases between. The CDR3 loop spans 16 amino acids.

This CDR3 reads CASSYLGVGTEAFF. In DNA, the CDR3 is TGTGCCAGCAGCTACCTGGGGGTGGGCACTGAAGCTTTCTTT. The genes are TRBV7-6 and TRBJ1-1; D may be TRBD1 (5 bases). This CDR3 contains 14 residues. Germline assignment: CDR1 SGHVS and CDR2 FNYEAQ. V lost 4 bases, J lost 4 bases, and 13 bases lay in between. The variable domain in full, with the rest retrieved from reference TRBV7-6 and TRBJ1-1, is GAGVSQSPRYKVTKRGQDVALRCDPISGHVSLYWYRQALGQGPEFLTYFNYEAQQDKSGLPNDRFSAERPEGSISTLTIQRTEQRDSAMYRCASSYLGVGTEAFFGQGTRLTVV.

This clone appeared a few times. V and J are TRBV6-8 and TRBJ1-5; perhaps TRBD1 as D (5 bases). Looked up from germline, CDR1 is MNHGY and CDR2 is SAAAGT. CDR3 length: 13 amino acids. The V end was cut by 6 bases, the J end by 7 bases, with 13 bases between. The CDR3 DNA follows: TGTGCCAGCAGAACCGACAGTAGACAGCCCCAGCATTTT. This translates into CASRTDSRQPQHF.

This clone has a handful of counts. V and J are TRBV28 and TRBJ1-3, with D possibly being TRBD1 (6 bases). The V end was cut by 6 bases, the J end by 1 base, with 13 bases between. CDR1 MDHEN and CDR2 SYDVKM come from the germline V gene. The CDR3 has 15 amino acids. The CDR3 here is CASRVPTGSGNTIYF. For the CDR3, the DNA is TGTGCCAGCAGAGTCCCCACAGGGTCTGGAAACACCATATATTTT. The full variable domain, completed using reference TRBV28 and TRBJ1-3, is DVKVTQSSRYLVKRTGEKVFLECVQDMDHENMFWYRQDPGLGLRLIYFSYDVKMKEKGDIPEGYSVSREKKERFSLILESASTNQTSMYLCASRVPTGSGNTIYFGEGSWLTVV.

This clone was detected once. The genes are TRBV6-8 and TRBJ1-5, with D perhaps matching TRBD1 (5 bases). The CDR3 length is 14 residues. V was pared by 5 bases and J by 2 bases, with 10 bases between. Germline V lookup: CDR1 MNHGY, CDR2 SAAAGT. CDR3 region: CASSVREGNQPQHF. CDR3 in DNA: TGTGCCAGCAGTGTCAGGGAGGGCAATCAGCCCCAGCATTTT.

The V gene is TRBV7-2, the J gene TRBJ2-7; D could derive from TRBD1 or TRBD2 (5 bases each). CDR3 size: 14 residues. Germline V gene sequence: CDR1 SGHTA, CDR2 FQGNSA. Between the trimmed V and J ends, which lost 4 bases and 2 bases, there was a span of 12 bases. CDR3 amino acids: CASSYWDRAYEQYF. In DNA form, the CDR3 reads TGTGCCAGCAGCTACTGGGACCGGGCCTACGAGCAGTACTTC.

This rearrangement joins TRBV7-6 to TRBJ2-3, with 8 positions matching TRBD2. The CDR3 loop spans 15 amino acids. The J segment lost 2 bases and the V segment lost 5 bases, leaving 6 bases of the junction unmatched. Germline CDR1 SGHVS, CDR2 FNYEAQ. The CDR3 protein is CASSLFGRATDTQYF. The CDR3 nucleotides read TGTGCCAGCAGCCTATTCGGGAGGGCCACAGATACGCAGTATTTT. Drawing the rest from reference TRBV7-6 and TRBJ2-3, the complete variable domain is GAGVSQSPRYKVTKRGQDVALRCDPISGHVSLYWYRQALGQGPEFLTYFNYEAQQDKSGLPNDRFSAERPEGSISTLTIQRTEQRDSAMYRCASSLFGRATDTQYFGPGTRLTVL.

The chain links TRBV29-1 to TRBJ1-2; D is perhaps TRBD1 (5 bases). CDR3 length: 13 residues. The V and J ends lost 4 bases and 2 bases respectively, with 11 bases between them. CDR1 and CDR2 (germline): SQVTM, ANQGSEA. CDR3 amino acids: CSVVRAGNYGYTF. CDR3 DNA: TGCAGCGTTGTTCGGGCAGGGAACTATGGCTACACCTTC.

This clone was observed a handful of times. This chain connects TRBV6-8 to TRBJ1-1; D is ambiguous. This CDR3 region has 14 residues. The V gene lost 5 bases and the J gene lost 0 bases, with 10 bases spanning the gap. From germline, CDR1 is MNHGY and CDR2 SAAAGT. The CDR3 region has the DNA TGTGCCAGCAGTGAGGTCAGAATGAACACTGAAGCTTTCTTT. Translated, it gives CASSEVRMNTEAFF.

A few counts support this clone. The chain employs TRBV6-8 and TRBJ1-1; TRBD1 might be the D (5 bases). The CDR3 loop spans 14 amino acids. Germline V gene sequence: CDR1 MNHGY, CDR2 SAAAGT. V was pared by 6 bases and J by 0 bases, with 11 bases between. The CDR3 nucleotides are TGTGCCAGCAGCCTGGGACGGATGAACACTGAAGCTTTCTTT. This encodes CASSLGRMNTEAFF.

This clone occurred a few times. The chain links TRBV6-8 to TRBJ1-6; perhaps TRBD1 as D (6 bases). Trimming took 5 bases from V and 10 from J, leaving 15 bases between them. Germline CDR1 reads MNHGY; CDR2 reads SAAAGT. The CDR3 is 14 residues long. The CDR3 DNA reads as TGTGCCAGCAGTAACAGGGCCCGAGGCTCACCCCTCCACTTT. As protein: CASSNRARGSPLHF.

This chain joins TRBV11-3 and TRBJ1-3; D ambiguous. The germline CDR1 and CDR2 sequences are SGHNT and YENEEA. The V end was cut by 4 bases, the J end by 0 bases, with 13 bases between. The CDR3 runs 16 residues. This chain's CDR3 is CASSSQPPDSGNTIYF. In DNA form, the CDR3 reads TGTGCCAGCAGCTCACAACCCCCCGACTCTGGAAACACCATATATTTT.

The J gene is TRBJ1-5, the V gene TRBV6-8; TRBD1 matches at 7 bases. This CDR3 spans 18 amino acids. Germline V gene data show CDR1 as MNHGY and CDR2 as SAAAGT. The ends lost 6 bases at V and 0 bases at J; junction bases unmatched: 14. CDR3 residues: CASRPRRDSIYSNQPQHF. CDR3 DNA: TGTGCCAGCAGACCAAGGCGGGACAGCATTTATAGCAATCAGCCCCAGCATTTT.

This chain uses TRBV6-8 with TRBJ2-3; TRBD2 agrees at 11 bases. V lost 5 bases, J lost 9 bases, and 13 bases stayed unmatched. Germline-derived CDR1 and CDR2 are MNHGY and SAAAGT. CDR3 length: 16 amino acids. The CDR3 loop is CASSVLPSGGPRTQYF. CDR3 bases: TGTGCCAGCAGTGTCCTCCCTAGCGGGGGGCCCCGGACGCAGTATTTT.

The CDR3, as DNA: TGTGCCAGTAGTCTTACCCCCCTATCTAGCAATCAGCCCCAGCATTTT. Translating it yields CASSLTPLSSNQPQHF. This chain links TRBV19 with TRBJ1-5; D ambiguous. The CDR3 contains 16 residues. Germline CDR1 reads LNHDA; CDR2 reads SQIVND (reference sequence). Trimming cost V 5 bases and J 0 bases, with 14 bases left between them.

This sequence joins TRBV11-3 and TRBJ1-5; a weak D match, TRBD1 (5 bases). The ends were cut back, 4 bases at V and 4 bases at J, with 14 bases in the middle. Germline CDR1 and CDR2: SGHNT and YENEEA. CDR3 length: 15 residues. This CDR3 is CASSSPGGGNQPQHF. The CDR3 coding sequence is TGTGCCAGCAGCTCCCCCGGCGGGGGGAATCAGCCCCAGCATTTT. Using reference TRBV11-3 and TRBJ1-5 for the parts outside the CDR3, the full variable domain is EAGVVQSPRYKIIEKKQPVAFWCNPISGHNTLYWYLQNLGQGPELLIRYENEEAVDDSQLPKDRFSAERLKGVDSTLKIQPAELGDSAVYLCASSSPGGGNQPQHFGDGTRLSIL.

The chain has TRBV18 and TRBJ2-7; 8 bases are a match to TRBD1. Germline V gene sequence: CDR1 KGHSH, CDR2 LQKENI. The CDR3 covers 15 residues. Trimming removed 1 base from V and 7 bases from J; junction bases left unmatched: 9. In DNA form, the CDR3 reads TGTGCCAGCTCACCACTTGGGACAGGAGCCTGGGAGCAGTACTTC. This gives the protein CASSPLGTGAWEQYF.

This clone came up a few times. V usage is TRBV11-3 and J usage is TRBJ2-7; D unresolved. The length of the CDR3 is 14 residues. Germline V lookup: CDR1 SGHNT, CDR2 YENEEA. Trimming stripped 5 bases from V and 0 bases from J, with 11 bases between. CDR3 DNA sequence: TGTGCCAGCAGCATTACGTTAGCCTCCTACGAGCAGTACTTC. It codes for CASSITLASYEQYF.

The rearrangement uses TRBV7-1 and TRBJ2-2; no clear D. TRBV7-1 is an ORF, and what it does is uncertain. The V end lost 4 bases, the J end lost 2 bases, and 5 bases lay between the germline ends. This CDR3 is built from 13 residues. This CDR3 is CASSLGNTGELFF. The CDR3 nucleotides read TGTGCCAGCAGCTTAGGTAACACCGGGGAGCTGTTTTTT.

The chain combines TRBV18 with TRBJ1-3; D is uncertain. Germline V gene sequence: CDR1 KGHSH, CDR2 LQKENI. Trimming left V 0 bases short and J 4 bases short, with 4 bases between. This CDR3 is built from 13 residues. For the CDR3, the DNA is TGTGCCAGCTCACCACCGGTGGGAAACACCATATATTTT. This encodes CASSPPVGNTIYF.

V usage is TRBV11-3 and J usage is TRBJ1-4; D uncertain. The germline V and J ends were trimmed by 3 bases and 4 bases, with 9 bases remaining between them. The CDR3 runs to 14 residues. Germline V lookup: CDR1 SGHNT, CDR2 YENEEA. CDR3 nucleotide sequence: TGTGCCAGCAGCTTTCAGGTCCTTAATGAAAAACTGTTTTTT. It is translated as CASSFQVLNEKLFF.

This clone was detected a few times. The chain combines TRBV6-8 with TRBJ2-3; TRBD1 agrees at 10 bases. Germline CDR1 MNHGY, CDR2 SAAAGT. CDR3 length: 15 residues. V lost 4 bases, J lost 6 bases, and 7 bases stayed unmatched. The CDR3 DNA sequence: TGTGCCAGCAGTTCGACAGGGGGCGATTCGGATACGCAGTATTTT. Protein product: CASSSTGGDSDTQYF.

The chain uses TRBV11-3 and TRBJ1-4, with a weak D call TRBD1 (6 bases). The CDR3 runs to 15 residues. Germline CDR1 reads SGHNT; CDR2 reads YENEEA. Trimming pared 5 bases from V and 5 bases from J, leaving 15 bases between. The DNA of the CDR3 is TGTGCCAGCAGCCAGGGGTCGGGTGGCAATGAAAAACTGTTTTTT. This sequence encodes CASSQGSGGNEKLFF.

The chain is built from TRBV19 and TRBJ1-1; D is undetermined. V lost 5 bases and J lost 0, with 7 bases in between. Germline CDR1 reads LNHDA; CDR2 reads SQIVND (reference sequence). The CDR3 has 13 amino acids. CDR3 in DNA: TGTGCCAGTAGTCCTTTTATGAACACTGAAGCTTTCTTT. Translating gives CASSPFMNTEAFF.

V and J are TRBV11-3 and TRBJ1-1; D uncertain. The CDR3 contains 15 residues. The germline V gene has CDR1 SGHNT and CDR2 YENEEA. V dropped 5 bases and J dropped 5 bases, with 18 bases sitting between them. CDR3 sequence reads: CASSNQDLRYTEAFF. CDR3 sequence (DNA): TGTGCCAGCAGCAACCAGGACCTTCGTTATACTGAAGCTTTCTTT.

The chain carries TRBV11-3 and TRBJ1-1; 10 bases match TRBD1. Trimming cost V 4 bases and J 0 bases; bases outside gene matches: 5. Germline V gene sequence: CDR1 SGHNT, CDR2 YENEEA. This CDR3 has 16 amino acids. The DNA for the CDR3 is TGTGCCAGCAGCTCACCCGGGACAGGGGTGAACACTGAAGCTTTCTTT. This encodes CASSSPGTGVNTEAFF.

The chain is built from TRBV11-3 and TRBJ2-7; D is unclear. Germline V CDR1 and CDR2: SGHNT, YENEEA. The CDR3 covers 15 residues. Trimming left V 1 base short and J 6 bases short, with 16 bases between. The CDR3 DNA reads as TGTGCCAGCAGCTTAGGGTCCTGGGAAAGCCCCGAGCAGTACGTC. Its protein product is CASSLGSWESPEQYV.

Concerning this clone itself: A read error may produce the germline difference seen at one junction end. The CDR3 is CASGGQMQETQYF. CDR3 sequence (DNA): TGTGCCAGTGGTGGGCAGATGCAAGAGACCCAGTACTTC. The rearrangement uses TRBV12-5 and TRBJ2-5; D unresolved. In germline, CDR1 is LGHNT, CDR2 FRNRAP. The CDR3 is 13 residues long.

The chain recombines TRBV7-6 with TRBJ2-1; D uncertain. The CDR3 is 14 residues long. The V end was cut by 2 bases, the J end by 6 bases, with 11 bases between. From germline, CDR1 is SGHVS and CDR2 FNYEAQ. Here the CDR3 reads CASSLMRTSNEQFF. The CDR3 DNA sequence: TGTGCCAGCAGCTTAATGCGGACGAGCAATGAGCAGTTCTTC.

In its sample, this clone was seen once. The chain has TRBV7-7 and TRBJ1-1; D unresolved. With 1 base removed from V and 0 bases from J, the gap between germline ends came to 9 bases. This CDR3 is 15 amino acids long. The germline V gene has CDR1 SSHAT and CDR2 FNYEAQ (reference sequence). CDR3 sequence reads: CASSLEALLNTEAFF. In DNA form, the CDR3 reads TGTGCCAGCAGCTTAGAAGCCCTTTTGAACACTGAAGCTTTCTTT.

This clone appeared a single time. This chain joins TRBV9 and TRBJ2-7, with a weak D call TRBD1 (6 bases). CDR3 length equals 15 residues. Germline assignment: CDR1 SGDLS and CDR2 YYNGEE. Deletions cut 4 bases from V and 3 bases from J, with 17 bases between. The CDR3 spells CASSNRTVTRYEQYF. The CDR3 bases are TGTGCCAGCAGCAATCGGACAGTTACCCGCTACGAGCAGTACTTC.